This TCR beta chain appears in the sequencing data of a study of shared clonotypes between healthy human individuals. General study findings and limits: What naive subsets generally showed was a larger estimated richness than memory subsets showed.

CD45RO-negative, CCR7-selected cells formed the naive CD8 fraction, which excluded terminally differentiated effector memory CD45RA+ cells. Each PCR replicate from the sorted subsets contained 150 to 250 ng DNA, which is roughly 33,000 T cell genomes. Using immunoSEQ multiplex PCR, the repertoire was profiled, and TCRdb retains in-frame clones only, with some absent. Of some 2,000,000 clones in the sample, approximately 94% were seen once. Germline assignment: CDR1 SNHLY and CDR2 FYNNEI. Trimming stripped 11 bases from V and 6 bases from J, with 13 bases between. The CDR3 loop spans 11 amino acids. This clone is a singleton in its sample. Its target is not known.

Sequenced input: naive CD8+ T cells sorted from blood. This rearrangement joins TRBV2 to TRBJ1-1; the D gene is possibly TRBD1 (6 bases). The source is a man aged 18 to 30 in good health. DNA for the CDR3: TGTGCCGCCAGGGGTTTAGCTGAAGCTTTCTTT. Translated, it gives CAARGLAEAFF.